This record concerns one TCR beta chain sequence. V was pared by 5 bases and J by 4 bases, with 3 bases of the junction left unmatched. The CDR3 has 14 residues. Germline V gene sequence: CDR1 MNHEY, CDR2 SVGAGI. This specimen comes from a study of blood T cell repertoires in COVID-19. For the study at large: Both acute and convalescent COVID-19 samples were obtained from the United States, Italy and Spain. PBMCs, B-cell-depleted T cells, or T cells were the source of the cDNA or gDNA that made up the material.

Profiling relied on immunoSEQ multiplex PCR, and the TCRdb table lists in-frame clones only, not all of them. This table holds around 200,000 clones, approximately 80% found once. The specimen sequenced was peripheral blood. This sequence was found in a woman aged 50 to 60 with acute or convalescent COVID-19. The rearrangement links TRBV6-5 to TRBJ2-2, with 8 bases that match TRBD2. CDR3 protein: CASSPGGVTGELFF. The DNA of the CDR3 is TGTGCCAGCAGTCCGGGGGGGGTCACCGGGGAGCTGTTTTTT.